This T cell receptor (beta chain) comes out of a study of T-cell reconstitution after alpha-beta-depleted transplantation in children. The TCRbeta library incorporated unique molecular identifiers. TCRdb analysed the PCR reads with MiXCR anew, one entry per CDR3 protein. The sample lists roughly 400,000 distinct CDR3 sequences, roughly 22% occurring once. Germline CDR1 reads SQVTM; CDR2 reads ANQGSEA. Trimming removed 4 bases at V and 9 bases at J, with 13 bases between. The CDR3 is 12 residues long. This receptor was obtained from a human donor who donated a stem cell graft to a child with acute myeloid leukemia. The starting material was PBMCs from the stem cell graft donor, obtained from the stem cell graft. The chain links TRBV29-1 to TRBJ2-1; the D is unclear. The CDR3 loop reads CSVGYYPAEQFF. The CDR3 nucleotides are TGCAGCGTTGGGTACTACCCAGCTGAGCAGTTCTTC.